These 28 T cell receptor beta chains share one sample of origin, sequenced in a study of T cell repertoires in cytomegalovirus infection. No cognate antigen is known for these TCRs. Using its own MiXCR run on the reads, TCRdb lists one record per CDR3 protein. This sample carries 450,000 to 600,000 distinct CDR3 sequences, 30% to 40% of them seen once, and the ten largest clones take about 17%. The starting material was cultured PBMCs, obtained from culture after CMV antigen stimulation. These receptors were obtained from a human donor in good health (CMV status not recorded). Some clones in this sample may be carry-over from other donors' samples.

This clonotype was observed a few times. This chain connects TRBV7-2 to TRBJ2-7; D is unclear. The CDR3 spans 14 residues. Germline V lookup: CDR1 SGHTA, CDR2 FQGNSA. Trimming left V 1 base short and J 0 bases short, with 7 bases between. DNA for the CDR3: TGTGCCAGCAGCTTAGTTGGGCCCTCCTACGAGCAGTACTTC. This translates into CASSLVGPSYEQYF.

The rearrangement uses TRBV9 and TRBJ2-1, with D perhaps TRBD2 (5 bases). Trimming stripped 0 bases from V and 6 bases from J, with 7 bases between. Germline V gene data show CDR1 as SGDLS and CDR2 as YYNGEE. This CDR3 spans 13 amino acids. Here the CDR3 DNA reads TGTGCCAGCAGCGTAGGGGGAGTCAATGAGCAGTTCTTC. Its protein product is CASSVGGVNEQFF.

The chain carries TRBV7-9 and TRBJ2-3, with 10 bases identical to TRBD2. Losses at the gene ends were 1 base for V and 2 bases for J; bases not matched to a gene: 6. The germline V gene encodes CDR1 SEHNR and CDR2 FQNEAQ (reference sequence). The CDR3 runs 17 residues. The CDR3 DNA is TGTGCCAGCAGCTTAGGAGATAGCGGGAGGTTCACAGATACGCAGTATTTT. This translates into CASSLGDSGRFTDTQYF.

CDR3 sequence reads: CSARDPGTKTQYF. The CDR3 region has the DNA TGCAGTGCTAGAGACCCAGGCACGAAGACCCAGTACTTC. The rearrangement uses TRBV20-1 and TRBJ2-5; no definite D call. From germline, CDR1 is DFQATT and CDR2 SNEGSKA (reference sequence). Trimming took 0 bases from V and 6 from J, leaving 11 bases between them. The CDR3 runs 13 residues.

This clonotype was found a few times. CDR3 sequence (DNA): TGTGCCAGCAGTGAAGGGACAGATACGCAGTATTTT. This codes for CASSEGTDTQYF. This chain joins TRBV6-4 and TRBJ2-3, with D hard to call. Trimming stripped 3 bases from V and 3 bases from J, with 4 bases between. The CDR3 contains 12 residues. CDR1 is MRHNA and CDR2 is SNTAGT in the germline V gene.

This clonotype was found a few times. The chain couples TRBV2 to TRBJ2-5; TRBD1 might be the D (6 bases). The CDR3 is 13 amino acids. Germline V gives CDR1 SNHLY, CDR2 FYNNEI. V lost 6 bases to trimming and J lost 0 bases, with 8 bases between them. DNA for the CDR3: TGTGCCAGCAGGGACAGCAACCAAGAGACCCAGTACTTC. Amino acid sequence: CASRDSNQETQYF.

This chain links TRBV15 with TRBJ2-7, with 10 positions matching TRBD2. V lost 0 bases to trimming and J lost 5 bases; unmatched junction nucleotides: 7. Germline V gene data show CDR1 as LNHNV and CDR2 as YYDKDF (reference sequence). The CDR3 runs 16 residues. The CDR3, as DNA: TGTGCCACCAGCAGAGATTTTCTAGCGGGAGTAGACGAGCAGTACGTC. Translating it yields CATSRDFLAGVDEQYV.

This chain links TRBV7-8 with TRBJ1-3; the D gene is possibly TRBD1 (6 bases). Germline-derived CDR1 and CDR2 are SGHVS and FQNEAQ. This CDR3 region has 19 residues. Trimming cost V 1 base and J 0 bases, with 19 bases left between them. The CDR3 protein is CASSLVVWGRDISGNTIYF. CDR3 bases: TGTGCCAGCAGCTTAGTGGTATGGGGCAGGGACATCTCTGGAAACACCATATATTTT.

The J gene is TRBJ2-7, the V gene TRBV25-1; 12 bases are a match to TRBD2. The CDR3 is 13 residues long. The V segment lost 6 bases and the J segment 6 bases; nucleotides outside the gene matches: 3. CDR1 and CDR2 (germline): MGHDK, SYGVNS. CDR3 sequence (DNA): TGTGCCAGCAGGACTAGCGGGAGTCCCGAGCAGTACTTC. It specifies CASRTSGSPEQYF.

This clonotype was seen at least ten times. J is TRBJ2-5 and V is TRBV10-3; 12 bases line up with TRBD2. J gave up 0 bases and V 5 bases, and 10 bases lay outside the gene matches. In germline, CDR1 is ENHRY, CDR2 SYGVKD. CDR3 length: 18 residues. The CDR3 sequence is CAISPTPRLAGDQETQYF. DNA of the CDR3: TGTGCCATCAGTCCAACACCCCGACTAGCGGGAGACCAAGAGACCCAGTACTTC.

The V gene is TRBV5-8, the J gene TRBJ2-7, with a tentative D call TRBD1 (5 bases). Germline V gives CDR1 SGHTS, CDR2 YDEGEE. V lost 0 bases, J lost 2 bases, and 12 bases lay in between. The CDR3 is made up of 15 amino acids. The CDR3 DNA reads TGTGCCAGCAGCTTGGCTCAAGGGGTCCCCTACGAGCAGTACTTC. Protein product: CASSLAQGVPYEQYF.

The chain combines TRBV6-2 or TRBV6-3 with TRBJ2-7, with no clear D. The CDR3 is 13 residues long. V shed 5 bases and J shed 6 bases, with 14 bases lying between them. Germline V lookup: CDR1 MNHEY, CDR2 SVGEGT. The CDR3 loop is CASSTSVGPEQYV. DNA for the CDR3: TGTGCCAGCAGTACATCCGTGGGCCCCGAGCAGTACGTC.

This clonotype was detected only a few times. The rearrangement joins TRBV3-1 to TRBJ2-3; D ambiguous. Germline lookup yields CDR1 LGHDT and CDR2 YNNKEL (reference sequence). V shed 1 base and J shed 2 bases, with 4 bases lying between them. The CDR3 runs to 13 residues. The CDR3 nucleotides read TGTGCCAGCAGCCAAGGGGTCACAGATACGCAGTATTTT. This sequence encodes CASSQGVTDTQYF.

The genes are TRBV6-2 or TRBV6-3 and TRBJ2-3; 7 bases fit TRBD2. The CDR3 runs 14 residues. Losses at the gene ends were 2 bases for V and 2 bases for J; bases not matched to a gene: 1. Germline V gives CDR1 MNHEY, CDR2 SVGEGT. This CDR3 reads CASSYERDTDTQYF. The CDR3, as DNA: TGTGCCAGCAGTTACGAGCGGGACACAGATACGCAGTATTTT.

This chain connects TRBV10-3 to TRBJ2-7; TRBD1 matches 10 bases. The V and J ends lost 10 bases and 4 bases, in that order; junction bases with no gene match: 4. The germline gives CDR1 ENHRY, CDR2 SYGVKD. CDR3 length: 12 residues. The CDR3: CATRQGAYEQYF. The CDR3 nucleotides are TGTGCCACAAGACAGGGGGCGTACGAGCAGTACTTC.

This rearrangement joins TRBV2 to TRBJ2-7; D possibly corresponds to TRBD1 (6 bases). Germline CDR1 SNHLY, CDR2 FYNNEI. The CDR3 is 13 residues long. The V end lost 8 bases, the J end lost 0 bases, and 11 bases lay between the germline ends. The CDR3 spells CASGQGSSYEQYV. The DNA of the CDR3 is TGTGCCAGCGGGCAGGGGTCCTCCTACGAGCAGTACGTC.

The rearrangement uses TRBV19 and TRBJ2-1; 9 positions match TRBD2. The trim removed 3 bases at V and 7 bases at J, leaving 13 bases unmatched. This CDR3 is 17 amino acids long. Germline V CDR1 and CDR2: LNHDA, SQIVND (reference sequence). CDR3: CASSILRVSGSLNEQFF. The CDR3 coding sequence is TGTGCCAGTAGTATTCTTCGAGTTAGCGGGAGTCTAAATGAGCAGTTCTTC.

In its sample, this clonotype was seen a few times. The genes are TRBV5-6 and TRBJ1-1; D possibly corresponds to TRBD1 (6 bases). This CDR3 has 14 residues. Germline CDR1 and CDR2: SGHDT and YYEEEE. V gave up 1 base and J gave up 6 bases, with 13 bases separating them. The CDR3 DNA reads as TGTGCCAGCAGCTTGACAGGGTATAGCGCTGAAGCTTTCTTT. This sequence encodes CASSLTGYSAEAFF.

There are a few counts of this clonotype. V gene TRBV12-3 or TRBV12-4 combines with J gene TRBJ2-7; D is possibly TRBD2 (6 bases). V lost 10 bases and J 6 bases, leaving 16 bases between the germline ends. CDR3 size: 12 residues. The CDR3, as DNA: TGTGCCACCACGGAGGGTAGGTTCGAGCAGTACGTC. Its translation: CATTEGRFEQYV.

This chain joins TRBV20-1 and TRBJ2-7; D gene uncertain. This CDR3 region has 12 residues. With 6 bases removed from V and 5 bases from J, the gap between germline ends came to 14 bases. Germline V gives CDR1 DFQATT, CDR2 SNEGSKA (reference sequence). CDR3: CSANPPVDEQYF. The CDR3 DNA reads TGCAGTGCCAATCCGCCCGTCGACGAGCAGTACTTC.

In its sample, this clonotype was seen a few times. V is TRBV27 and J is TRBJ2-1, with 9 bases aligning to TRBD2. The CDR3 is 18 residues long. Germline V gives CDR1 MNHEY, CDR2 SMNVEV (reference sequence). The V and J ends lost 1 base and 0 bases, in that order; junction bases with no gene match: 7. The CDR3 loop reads CASSLLGGRASSYNEQFF. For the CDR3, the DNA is TGTGCCAGCAGTTTATTAGGCGGGAGGGCGAGCTCCTACAATGAGCAGTTCTTC.

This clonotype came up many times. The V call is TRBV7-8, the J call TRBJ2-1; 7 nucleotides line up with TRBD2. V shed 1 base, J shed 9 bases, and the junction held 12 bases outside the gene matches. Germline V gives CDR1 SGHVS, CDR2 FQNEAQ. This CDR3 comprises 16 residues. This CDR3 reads CASSLVSGRGFGEQFF. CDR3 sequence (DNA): TGTGCCAGCAGCTTAGTTAGTGGGAGGGGATTCGGTGAGCAGTTCTTC.

The CDR3, as DNA: TGTGCCAGTAGCGCGGGACAGGGGCCCCTTAACTATGGCTACACCTTC. Translating it yields CASSAGQGPLNYGYTF. This chain uses TRBV19 with TRBJ1-2, with TRBD1 matching over 10 bases. Germline CDR1 is LNHDA and CDR2 is SQIVND (reference sequence). The V gene end was trimmed by 6 bases and the J gene end by 1 base; junction bases not matched to a gene: 8. The CDR3 length is 16 residues.

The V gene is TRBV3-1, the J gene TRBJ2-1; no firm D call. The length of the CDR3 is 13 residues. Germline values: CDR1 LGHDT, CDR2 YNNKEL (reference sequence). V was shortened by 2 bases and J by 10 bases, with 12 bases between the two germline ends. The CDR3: CASSQSPVGEQFF. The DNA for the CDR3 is TGTGCCAGCAGCCAATCCCCGGTTGGGGAGCAGTTCTTC.

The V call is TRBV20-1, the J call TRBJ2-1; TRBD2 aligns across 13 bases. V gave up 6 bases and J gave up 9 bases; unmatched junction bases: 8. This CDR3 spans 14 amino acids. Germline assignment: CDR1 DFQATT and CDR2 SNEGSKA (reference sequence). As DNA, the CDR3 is TGCAGTGCCCGAAAGACTAGCGGGAGGCTTGAGCAGTTCTTC. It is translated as CSARKTSGRLEQFF.

The CDR3 nucleotides read TGTGCCAGCAGCGCGTTTAGCGGGAGAGGCCGAGATGAGCAGTTCTTC. Amino acid sequence: CASSAFSGRGRDEQFF. This chain connects TRBV7-3 to TRBJ2-1; 9 bases fit TRBD2. V was clipped by 5 bases and J by 8 bases; unmatched bases: 13. CDR1 is SGHTA and CDR2 is FQGTGA in the germline V gene. The CDR3 runs to 16 residues.

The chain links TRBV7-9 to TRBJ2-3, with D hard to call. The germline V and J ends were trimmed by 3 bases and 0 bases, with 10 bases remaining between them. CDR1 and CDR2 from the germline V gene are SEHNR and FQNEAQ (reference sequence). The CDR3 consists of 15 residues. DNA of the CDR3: TGTGCCAGCAGCTTCTCCAGGCGAAGCACAGATACGCAGTATTTT. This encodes CASSFSRRSTDTQYF.

The CDR3: CASSSFQGRRYEQYF. The CDR3 DNA sequence: TGTGCCAGCAGTTCGTTCCAGGGCCGGCGGTACGAGCAGTACTTC. This sequence joins TRBV6-8 and TRBJ2-7, with D perhaps matching TRBD1 (5 bases). This CDR3 region has 15 residues. Germline CDR1 MNHGY, CDR2 SAAAGT. The V end was cut by 4 bases, the J end by 4 bases, with 17 bases between.